Listed below are T cell receptor beta chains from one sample, sequenced in a study of cytomegalovirus exposure and HLA in healthy donors. TCRdb keeps only in-frame clones here, not all; method: immunoSEQ multiplex PCR. This sample's table reports more than 65,000 clones. The sequenced sample consisted of PBMCs. These receptors were collected from a man in his forties or fifties in good health and CMV-seronegative. The CDR3 runs from the conserved cysteine through the conserved F or W. Fields, in order: CDR3 length, J gene, D gene, V gene, CDR3 protein, CDR3 DNA. D genes are given only for firm matches.

cdr3_length: 13
j_call: TRBJ1-1
d_call: .
v_call: TRBV10-1
cdr3_aa: CASREWGEHEAFF
cdr3_nt: TGCGCCAGCAGGGAGTGGGGCGAGCACGAAGCTTTCTTT

cdr3_length: 15
j_call: TRBJ2-1
d_call: .
v_call: TRBV5-1
cdr3_aa: CASSLAIAVGDEQFF
cdr3_nt: TGCGCCAGCAGCTTGGCCATCGCGGTTGGCGATGAGCAGTTCTTC

cdr3_length: 15
j_call: TRBJ2-5
d_call: .
v_call: TRBV9
cdr3_aa: CASSQARGLVETQYF
cdr3_nt: TGTGCCAGCAGCCAGGCCAGGGGTCTGGTGGAGACCCAGTACTTC

cdr3_length: 15
j_call: TRBJ1-6
d_call: .
v_call: TRBV7-6
cdr3_aa: CASSFGGARGSPLHF
cdr3_nt: TGTGCCAGCAGCTTTGGCGGGGCCCGGGGATCACCCCTCCACTTT

cdr3_length: 16
j_call: TRBJ1-6
d_call: .
v_call: TRBV6-5
cdr3_aa: CASSYAMGATNSPLHF
cdr3_nt: TGTGCCAGCAGTTACGCAATGGGGGCGACTAATTCACCCCTCCACTTT

cdr3_length: 12
j_call: TRBJ2-7
d_call: .
v_call: TRBV6-6
cdr3_aa: CASSPSGYEQYF
cdr3_nt: TGTGCCAGCAGCCCTTCGGGGTACGAGCAGTACTTC

cdr3_length: 13
j_call: TRBJ2-2
d_call: TRBD1
v_call: TRBV9
cdr3_aa: CASSVTGAGELFF
cdr3_nt: TGTGCCAGCAGCGTGACAGGGGCCGGGGAGCTGTTTTTT

cdr3_length: 15
j_call: TRBJ2-1
d_call: TRBD2
v_call: TRBV5-1
cdr3_aa: CASSSGGAVRGEQFF
cdr3_nt: TGCGCCAGCAGCTCCGGGGGGGCGGTTCGGGGTGAGCAGTTCTTC

cdr3_length: 13
j_call: TRBJ2-5
d_call: .
v_call: TRBV11-2
cdr3_aa: CASSLHTQETQYF
cdr3_nt: TGTGCCAGCAGCCTCCATACTCAAGAGACCCAGTACTTC

cdr3_length: 14
j_call: TRBJ1-3
d_call: TRBD1
v_call: TRBV6-1
cdr3_aa: CASSRDRISFTIYF
cdr3_nt: TGTGCCAGCAGCCGGGACAGGATTAGTTTCACCATATATTTT

cdr3_length: 14
j_call: TRBJ1-5
d_call: TRBD1
v_call: TRBV25-1
cdr3_aa: CASSEQGGGQPQHF
cdr3_nt: TGTGCCAGCAGTGAACAAGGGGGCGGTCAGCCCCAGCATTTT

cdr3_length: 13
j_call: TRBJ1-1
d_call: .
v_call: TRBV6-1
cdr3_aa: CASGQNMNTEAFF
cdr3_nt: TGTGCCAGTGGACAGAACATGAACACTGAAGCTTTCTTT

cdr3_length: 13
j_call: TRBJ1-2
d_call: .
v_call: TRBV14
cdr3_aa: CASSLGGTDGYTF
cdr3_nt: TGTGCCAGCAGCCTGGGGGGGACGGATGGCTACACCTTC

cdr3_length: 15
j_call: TRBJ2-1
d_call: TRBD1
v_call: TRBV19
cdr3_aa: CASSVTGSSYNEQFF
cdr3_nt: TGTGCCAGTAGTGTGACAGGGAGCTCCTACAATGAGCAGTTCTTC

cdr3_length: 15
j_call: TRBJ2-7
d_call: TRBD2
v_call: TRBV5-4
cdr3_aa: CASSPGGGGANMADF
cdr3_nt: TGTGCCAGCAGCCCCGGTGGCGGGGGGGCCAATATGGCGGACTTC

cdr3_length: 15
j_call: TRBJ1-6
d_call: .
v_call: TRBV7-2
cdr3_aa: CASSWQALLNSPLHF
cdr3_nt: TGTGCCAGCAGCTGGCAGGCCCTGCTAAATTCACCCCTCCACTTT

cdr3_length: 16
j_call: TRBJ2-3
d_call: TRBD2
v_call: TRBV18
cdr3_aa: CASSPRRSGGTDTQYF
cdr3_nt: TGTGCCAGCTCACCAAGACGAAGCGGGGGGACAGATACGCAGTATTTT

cdr3_length: 15
j_call: TRBJ1-6
d_call: .
v_call: TRBV6-1
cdr3_aa: CASRTQTDYNSPLHF
cdr3_nt: TGTGCCAGCAGGACCCAGACAGATTATAATTCACCCCTCCACTTT

cdr3_length: 11
j_call: TRBJ1-1
d_call: .
v_call: TRBV28
cdr3_aa: CVAGTNAEAFF
cdr3_nt: TGTGTAGCGGGTACCAACGCTGAAGCTTTCTTT

cdr3_length: 12
j_call: TRBJ1-2
d_call: .
v_call: TRBV30
cdr3_aa: CAWSPVYYGYTF
cdr3_nt: TGTGCCTGGAGTCCAGTATACTATGGCTACACCTTC

cdr3_length: 11
j_call: TRBJ2-7
d_call: .
v_call: TRBV11-2
cdr3_aa: CASSPSYEQYF
cdr3_nt: TGTGCCAGCAGCCCATCATACGAGCAGTACTTC

cdr3_length: 16
j_call: TRBJ2-7
d_call: .
v_call: TRBV27
cdr3_aa: CASSTTLAKTAYEQYF
cdr3_nt: TGTGCCAGCAGCACGACTCTTGCCAAAACCGCCTACGAGCAGTACTTC

cdr3_length: 16
j_call: TRBJ2-7
d_call: TRBD2
v_call: TRBV5-1
cdr3_aa: CASSLGLAGVTYEQYF
cdr3_nt: TGCGCCAGCAGCTTGGGACTAGCGGGGGTAACCTACGAGCAGTACTTC

cdr3_length: 15
j_call: TRBJ1-6
d_call: .
v_call: TRBV9
cdr3_aa: CASSVEAGANSPLHF
cdr3_nt: TGTGCCAGCAGCGTAGAGGCAGGGGCTAATTCACCCCTCCACTTT

cdr3_length: 15
j_call: TRBJ2-7
d_call: TRBD1
v_call: TRBV5-4
cdr3_aa: CASSIGTGIAYEQYF
cdr3_nt: TGTGCCAGCAGTATTGGGACAGGAATCGCCTACGAGCAGTACTTC

cdr3_length: 13
j_call: TRBJ1-4
d_call: .
v_call: TRBV9
cdr3_aa: CASRTEDNEKLFF
cdr3_nt: TGTGCCAGCAGGACAGAGGATAATGAAAAACTGTTTTTT

cdr3_length: 16
j_call: TRBJ2-3
d_call: TRBD2
v_call: TRBV5-6
cdr3_aa: CASSLKSGGLADTQYF
cdr3_nt: TGTGCCAGCAGCTTGAAAAGCGGGGGTCTCGCAGATACGCAGTATTTT

cdr3_length: 13
j_call: TRBJ2-5
d_call: .
v_call: TRBV11-2
cdr3_aa: CASSLGAKETQYF
cdr3_nt: TGTGCCAGCAGCTTGGGGGCCAAGGAGACCCAGTACTTC

cdr3_length: 15
j_call: TRBJ2-1
d_call: TRBD2
v_call: TRBV5-1
cdr3_aa: CASSLGIAGVAEQFF
cdr3_nt: TGCGCCAGCAGCTTGGGGATAGCGGGGGTTGCTGAGCAGTTCTTC

cdr3_length: 14
j_call: TRBJ1-3
d_call: TRBD1
v_call: TRBV30
cdr3_aa: CAWDPGTGGNTIYF
cdr3_nt: TGTGCCTGGGACCCAGGGACAGGGGGTAACACCATATATTTT

cdr3_length: 12
j_call: TRBJ1-4
d_call: .
v_call: TRBV7-2
cdr3_aa: CASSSPGEKLFF
cdr3_nt: TGTGCCAGCAGCTCCCCGGGTGAAAAACTGTTTTTT

cdr3_length: 13
j_call: TRBJ1-2
d_call: .
v_call: TRBV2
cdr3_aa: CASSRDSDYGYTF
cdr3_nt: TGTGCCAGCAGCCGAGACAGCGACTATGGCTACACCTTC

cdr3_length: 16
j_call: TRBJ1-5
d_call: TRBD1
v_call: TRBV4-1
cdr3_aa: CASSQEDGTGYQPQHF
cdr3_nt: TGCGCCAGCAGCCAAGAAGATGGGACAGGGTATCAGCCCCAGCATTTT

cdr3_length: 15
j_call: TRBJ1-4
d_call: .
v_call: TRBV4-1
cdr3_aa: CASSGLGTRGEKLFF
cdr3_nt: TGCGCCAGCAGTGGGTTAGGGACACGGGGTGAAAAACTGTTTTTT

cdr3_length: 15
j_call: TRBJ2-7
d_call: TRBD1
v_call: TRBV5-1
cdr3_aa: CASSYSAGQGVEQYF
cdr3_nt: TGCGCCAGCAGCTACAGTGCGGGACAGGGGGTCGAGCAGTACTTC

cdr3_length: 16
j_call: TRBJ1-2
d_call: .
v_call: TRBV25-1
cdr3_aa: CASSELDTGSNYGYTF
cdr3_nt: TGTGCCAGCAGTGAATTGGACACCGGGTCTAACTATGGCTACACCTTC

cdr3_length: 15
j_call: TRBJ2-5
d_call: .
v_call: TRBV6-5
cdr3_aa: CASSPSVGPGETQYF
cdr3_nt: TGTGCCAGCAGTCCCTCAGTTGGACCAGGGGAGACCCAGTACTTC

cdr3_length: 15
j_call: TRBJ2-7
d_call: .
v_call: TRBV6-1
cdr3_aa: CASSEAQGLAYEQYF
cdr3_nt: TGTGCCAGCAGTGAAGCGCAGGGACTCGCCTACGAGCAGTACTTC

cdr3_length: 14
j_call: TRBJ2-5
d_call: TRBD1
v_call: TRBV5-1
cdr3_aa: CASTDRGGGETQYF
cdr3_nt: TGCGCCAGCACCGACAGGGGGGGAGGAGAGACCCAGTACTTC

cdr3_length: 16
j_call: TRBJ2-7
d_call: TRBD1
v_call: TRBV2
cdr3_aa: CASRLTRRDRSYEQYF
cdr3_nt: TGTGCCAGCCGATTGACCCGCCGGGACAGATCCTACGAGCAGTACTTC

cdr3_length: 15
j_call: TRBJ2-1
d_call: TRBD2
v_call: TRBV19
cdr3_aa: CASSIYGEGPYEQFF
cdr3_nt: TGTGCCAGTAGTATATATGGGGAGGGCCCTTATGAGCAGTTCTTC

cdr3_length: 16
j_call: TRBJ2-3
d_call: TRBD2
v_call: TRBV5-1
cdr3_aa: CASSRGTSGGTDTQYF
cdr3_nt: TGCGCCAGCAGCCGGGGGACTAGCGGGGGAACAGATACGCAGTATTTT

cdr3_length: 16
j_call: TRBJ1-3
d_call: .
v_call: TRBV7-8
cdr3_aa: CASSLASGPSGNTIYF
cdr3_nt: TGTGCCAGCAGCTTAGCGTCGGGTCCCTCTGGAAACACCATATATTTT

cdr3_length: 15
j_call: TRBJ1-1
d_call: .
v_call: TRBV6-1
cdr3_aa: CASYSHTGENTEAFF
cdr3_nt: TGTGCCAGCTATTCCCACACAGGAGAGAACACTGAAGCTTTCTTT

cdr3_length: 15
j_call: TRBJ1-2
d_call: .
v_call: TRBV21-1
cdr3_aa: CASSKRLTSRGGYTF
cdr3_nt: TGTGCCAGCAGCAAACGACTAACATCCCGCGGGGGCTACACCTTC

cdr3_length: 14
j_call: TRBJ1-5
d_call: .
v_call: TRBV6-1
cdr3_aa: CASTRLALSEPQHF
cdr3_nt: TGTGCCAGCACTCGCTTGGCTCTCTCTGAGCCCCAGCATTTT

cdr3_length: 14
j_call: TRBJ1-1
d_call: .
v_call: TRBV6-5
cdr3_aa: CASSPYEMNTEAFF
cdr3_nt: TGTGCCAGCAGCCCCTATGAGATGAACACTGAAGCTTTCTTT

cdr3_length: 16
j_call: TRBJ1-6
d_call: .
v_call: TRBV14
cdr3_aa: CASSQDRGHDNSPLHF
cdr3_nt: TGTGCCAGCAGCCAAGATCGAGGTCACGATAATTCACCCCTCCACTTT

cdr3_length: 14
j_call: TRBJ2-7
d_call: .
v_call: TRBV5-1
cdr3_aa: CASSQLADSTEQYF
cdr3_nt: TGCGCCAGCAGCCAACTAGCTGACAGTACCGAGCAGTACTTC

cdr3_length: 15
j_call: TRBJ2-2
d_call: .
v_call: TRBV5-6
cdr3_aa: CASSFWGVDTGELFF
cdr3_nt: TGTGCCAGCAGCTTCTGGGGAGTGGACACCGGGGAGCTGTTTTTT

cdr3_length: 13
j_call: TRBJ1-5
d_call: TRBD1
v_call: TRBV27
cdr3_aa: CASSTGVGQPQHF
cdr3_nt: TGTGCCAGCAGTACAGGGGTCGGTCAGCCCCAGCATTTT

cdr3_length: 18
j_call: TRBJ2-3
d_call: .
v_call: TRBV7-9
cdr3_aa: CASSLSRRASGYTDTQYF
cdr3_nt: TGTGCCAGCAGCTTGTCCCGCAGGGCGAGTGGGTACACAGATACGCAGTATTTT